These 14 T cell receptor beta chains were all obtained from the same sample, sequenced in a study of T cell responses to AZD1222 COVID-19 vaccine. Measured with immunoSEQ multiplex PCR; TCRdb has only the in-frame clones, and not every one. The data show 180,000 or so clones, just over 90% seen once. The specimen comprised peripheral blood, sampled 28 days after the second AZD1222 dose. The source of these receptors is an adult who received the AZD1222 COVID-19 vaccine.

This CDR3 is CASSQVVGGIYGYTF. The CDR3 coding sequence is TGCGCCAGCAGCCAAGTGGTAGGAGGGATCTATGGCTACACCTTC. V gene TRBV4-1 combines with J gene TRBJ1-2; no clear D. The CDR3 has 15 residues. The V gene's germline CDR1 is MGHRA and CDR2 YSYEKL. Trimming pared 1 base from V and 4 bases from J, leaving 13 bases between.

The genes are TRBV4-3 and TRBJ2-1; D gene unclear. Per the germline V gene, CDR1 is LGHNA and CDR2 is YSLEER. V was trimmed by 3 bases and J by 8 bases, leaving 11 bases between them. The CDR3 sequence is 13 residues long. CDR3 residues: CASSQSYGDEQFF. As DNA, the CDR3 is TGCGCCAGCAGCCAGTCGTACGGCGATGAGCAGTTCTTC.

The chain joins TRBV5-1 to TRBJ2-1, with 9 nucleotides matching TRBD2. There are 15 residues in the CDR3. V dropped 4 bases and J dropped 4; count of bases not matched to a gene: 6. Germline V gene sequence: CDR1 SGHRS, CDR2 YFSETQ. The CDR3 spells CASSGASGVYNEQFF. As DNA, the CDR3 is TGCGCCAGCAGCGGGGCTAGCGGGGTATACAATGAGCAGTTCTTC.

This chain uses TRBV7-2 with TRBJ1-1; 8 bases agree with TRBD1. CDR1 is SGHTA, CDR2 FQGNSA, per germline. The CDR3 totals 15 residues. Trimming took 1 base from V and 6 from J; bases not matched to a gene: 7. The CDR3 loop is CASSLGETGVSEAFF. The CDR3 coding sequence is TGTGCCAGCAGCTTAGGCGAGACAGGGGTGTCTGAAGCTTTCTTT.

The chain joins TRBV10-3 to TRBJ1-1; D is unclear. Germline values: CDR1 ENHRY, CDR2 SYGVKD. The CDR3 spans 15 residues. V lost 0 bases to trimming and J lost 1 base, with 9 bases between them. CDR3 loop: CAISESDGWNTEAFF. The DNA for the CDR3 is TGTGCCATCAGTGAGTCTGACGGTTGGAACACTGAAGCTTTCTTT.

The chain is built from TRBV7-9 and TRBJ1-2, with TRBD1 matching 8 bases. CDR3 length: 16 residues. V shed 0 bases, J shed 4 bases, and the junction held 7 bases outside the gene matches. Germline V gene lookup returns CDR1 SEHNR and CDR2 FQNEAQ (reference sequence). The DNA of the CDR3 is TGTGCCAGCAGCTTAGCCGGACAGGGCGAAGTCTATGGCTACACCTTC. Translation: CASSLAGQGEVYGYTF. Filled out from reference TRBV7-9 and TRBJ1-2, the complete variable domain reads DTGVSQNPRHKITKRGQNVTFRCDPISEHNRLYWYRQTLGQGPEFLTYFQNEAQLEKSRLLSDRFSAERPKGSFSTLEIQRTEQGDSAMYLCASSLAGQGEVYGYTFGSGTRLTVV.

The chain joins TRBV6-5 to TRBJ2-6, with D unclear. This CDR3 is 14 amino acids long. Germline values: CDR1 MNHEY, CDR2 SVGAGI. V lost 4 bases, J lost 0 bases, and 4 bases lay in between. CDR3 region: CASSSNSGANVLTF. CDR3 nucleotides: TGTGCCAGCAGTTCCAACTCTGGGGCCAACGTCCTGACTTTC.

This chain connects TRBV25-1 to TRBJ2-1; D gene uncertain. The germline V gene encodes CDR1 MGHDK and CDR2 SYGVNS. CDR3 size: 12 residues. Trimming removed 11 bases from V and 0 bases from J, with 8 bases in between. The CDR3 spells CALGVSYNEQFF. The CDR3 DNA reads as TGTGCCCTCGGAGTCTCCTACAATGAGCAGTTCTTC. Based on the CDR3 plus reference TRBV25-1 and TRBJ2-1, the full variable domain is EADIYQTPRYLVIGTGKKITLECSQTMGHDKMYWYQQDPGMELHLIHYSYGVNSTEKGDLSSESTVSRIRTEHFPLTLESARPSHTSQYLCALGVSYNEQFFGPGTRLTVL.

V and J are TRBV30 and TRBJ1-3; D is perhaps TRBD1 (5 bases). CDR3 length: 13 amino acids. Germline V gene data show CDR1 as GTSNPN and CDR2 as SVGIG (reference sequence). V was shortened by 5 bases and J by 2 bases, with 10 bases between the two germline ends. The CDR3 region is CAWRPGAGNTIYF. CDR3 sequence (DNA): TGTGCCTGGCGGCCGGGGGCTGGAAACACCATATATTTT.

The chain recombines TRBV6-2 or TRBV6-3 with TRBJ2-7; possibly TRBD2 for D (6 bases). The CDR3 runs to 15 residues. V was pared by 2 bases and J by 1 base, with 12 bases between. Germline V gives CDR1 MNHEY, CDR2 SVGEGT. This CDR3 reads CASSYGGDGSYEQYF. DNA of the CDR3: TGTGCCAGCAGTTACGGAGGGGATGGGTCCTACGAGCAGTACTTC.

V usage is TRBV28 and J usage is TRBJ2-7; D assignment may be TRBD1 or TRBD2 (5 bases each). V was pared by 3 bases and J by 4 bases, with 16 bases between. Looked up from germline, CDR1 is MDHEN and CDR2 is SYDVKM. The CDR3 runs to 15 residues. CDR3 sequence reads: CASSFLKGRSYEQYF. In nucleotides, the CDR3 is TGTGCCAGCAGTTTCCTTAAGGGACGGAGTTACGAGCAGTACTTC. The full variable domain, its missing parts supplied by reference TRBV28 and TRBJ2-7, is DVKVTQSSRYLVKRTGEKVFLECVQDMDHENMFWYRQDPGLGLRLIYFSYDVKMKEKGDIPEGYSVSREKKERFSLILESASTNQTSMYLCASSFLKGRSYEQYFGPGTRLTVT.

The chain couples TRBV27 to TRBJ2-7; 8 bases are a match to TRBD2. With V trimmed by 2 bases and J by 2 bases, 2 bases remained unmatched. Germline assignment: CDR1 MNHEY and CDR2 SMNVEV (reference sequence). The CDR3 loop spans 14 amino acids. In DNA form, the CDR3 reads TGTGCCAGCAGTTTAGCGGGAGGAGCCTACGAGCAGTACTTC. Translation: CASSLAGGAYEQYF.

The chain couples TRBV2 to TRBJ2-3, with 8 bases that match TRBD2. V was clipped by 5 bases and J by 6 bases; unmatched bases: 16. The CDR3 totals 17 residues. Germline CDR1 is SNHLY and CDR2 is FYNNEI. The CDR3, as DNA: TGTGCCAGCAGTAAGACCTCCGGGGGGGGCAAGGCGGATACGCAGTATTTT. Its protein is CASSKTSGGGKADTQYF.

This clone showed up just once. The chain joins TRBV15 to TRBJ2-3; D perhaps matches TRBD2 (5 bases). CDR1 and CDR2 from the germline V gene are LNHNV and YYDKDF (reference sequence). The CDR3 extends over 17 amino acids. Trimming stripped 0 bases from V and 4 bases from J, with 17 bases between. CDR3: CATSREITGKIADTQYF. DNA of the CDR3: TGTGCCACCAGCAGAGAAATAACGGGGAAAATTGCAGATACGCAGTATTTT.